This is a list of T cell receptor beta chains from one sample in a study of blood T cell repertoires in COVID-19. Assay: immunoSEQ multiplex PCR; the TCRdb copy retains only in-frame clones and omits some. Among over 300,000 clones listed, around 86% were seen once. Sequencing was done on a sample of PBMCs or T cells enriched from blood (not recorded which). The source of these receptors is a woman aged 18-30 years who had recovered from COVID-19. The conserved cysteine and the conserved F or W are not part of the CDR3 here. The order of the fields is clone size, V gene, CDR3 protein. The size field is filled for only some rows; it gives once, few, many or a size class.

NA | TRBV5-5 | ASSPRLAGARLNEQF
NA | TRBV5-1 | ASSLGHLQETQY
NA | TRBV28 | ASSLQATTNEKLF
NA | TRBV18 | ASQPEGNTIY
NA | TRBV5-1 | ASSRRDRDSFNYGYT
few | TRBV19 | ASRQTPGHGSEKLF
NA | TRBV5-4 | ASSLGGEAAYEQY
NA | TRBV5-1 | ASSLDRGNEQF
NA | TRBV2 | ASSEQGGGSRGYT
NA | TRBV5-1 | ASSPGTSGVGTDTQY
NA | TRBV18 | ASSPPEGALNEQY
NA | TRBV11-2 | ASSTLLGLADYYNEQF
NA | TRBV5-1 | ASSYGTSGGYNEQF
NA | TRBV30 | AWSKGLAGGPGSTDTQY
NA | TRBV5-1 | ASSSNPTGTQY
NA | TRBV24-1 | ATSDPTGTANYGYT
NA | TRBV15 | ATSRPGTGYEKLF
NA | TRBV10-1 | ASSKRTSEGLTGELF
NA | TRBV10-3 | AISEWRTGEGSEAF
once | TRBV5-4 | ASSSDPGVETQY
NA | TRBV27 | ASSFQDRPTDTQY
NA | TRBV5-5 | ASSFGEANYGYT
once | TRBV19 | ASADRVTGNTIY
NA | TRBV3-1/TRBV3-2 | ASSTRGGGMDTGELF
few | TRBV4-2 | ASSQGGQSYQETQY
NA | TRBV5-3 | ARSCRDWASYEQY
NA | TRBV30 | AWSVQVNTGELF
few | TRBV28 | ASSLLGQGRH
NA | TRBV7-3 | ASSLRPPTHSGEGGLNEQF
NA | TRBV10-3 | AISGQGADTQY
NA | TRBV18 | ASSPGQGEKLF
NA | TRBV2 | ASSVGTGNFGEQF
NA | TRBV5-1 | ASSMGQGYEQY
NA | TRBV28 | ASSLLAWNEQF
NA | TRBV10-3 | AIRGDTSYGYT
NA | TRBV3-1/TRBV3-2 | ASRGQGFEQY
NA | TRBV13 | ASSLRQGRQGYEQY
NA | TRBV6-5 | ASRLGSSYNEQF
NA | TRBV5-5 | ASSSPGTRGGYEQY
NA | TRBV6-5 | ASIKGAASYEQY
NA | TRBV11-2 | ASSLEAGNIDTQY